Each of the 6 T cell receptor beta chains below was sequenced from the same sample in a study of blood T cell repertoires in COVID-19. Repertoires were generated with immunoSEQ multiplex PCR, while TCRdb's copy carries only in-frame clones and drops some. The sample lists about 250,000 clones, over 70% occurring once. Sequencing used peripheral blood. The receptors were gathered from a man aged 40-55 years with acute or convalescent COVID-19.

V is TRBV27 and J is TRBJ2-7; 7 bases are shared with TRBD2. The V and J ends lost 0 bases and 3 bases, in that order; junction bases with no gene match: 5. The CDR3 runs 15 residues. Germline CDR1 MNHEY, CDR2 SMNVEV (reference sequence). DNA of the CDR3: TGTGCCAGCAGTTTATCGGCGGGACTACGCTACGAGCAGTACTTC. Amino acids: CASSLSAGLRYEQYF.

V and J are TRBV7-2 and TRBJ2-1, with TRBD2 matching 9 bases. The CDR3 extends over 17 amino acids. Per germline, CDR1 SGHTA and CDR2 FQGNSA. V lost 0 bases, J lost 3 bases, and 6 bases stayed unmatched. CDR3 loop: CASSLAPSGIFYNEQFF. The DNA for the CDR3 is TGTGCCAGCAGCTTAGCCCCTAGCGGGATCTTCTACAATGAGCAGTTCTTC.

A word on this clone: Without the conserved terminal phenylalanine or tryptophan, this CDR3 likely stems from a read error. Because the CDR3's place on the DNA is in doubt, the DNA is left out and the CDR3 is given as listed by TCRdb. The chain uses TRBV30 and TRBJ1-2; no DNA check was done on the table's D call, TRBD1. The CDR3 is 13 amino acids long, termini counted. The germline CDR1 and CDR2 sequences are GTSNPN and SVGIG (reference sequence). The CDR3 loop reads CACSQDSSGLYRV.

This chain joins TRBV7-3 and TRBJ1-1, with unresolved D. This CDR3 is 13 amino acids long. Germline assignment: CDR1 SGHTA and CDR2 FQGTGA. The V end lost 5 bases, the J end lost 7 bases, and 14 bases lay between the germline ends. Here the CDR3 DNA reads TGTGCCAGCAGCCCCAGCGGGGAGGATGAAGCTTTCTTT. Protein: CASSPSGEDEAFF.

The chain has TRBV6-1 and TRBJ1-6; the D is unclear. V was cut by 2 bases and J by 7 bases, with 15 bases left in between. CDR3 length: 16 amino acids. Germline lookup yields CDR1 MNHNS and CDR2 SASEGT. CDR3 DNA sequence: TGTGCCAGCAGTGAAAACGGCGGGATTCGGAATTCACCCCTCCACTTT. Its protein product is CASSENGGIRNSPLHF.

Written as DNA, the CDR3 is TGTGCCAGCAGTAGCGGGAGCTCCTACAATGAGCAGTTCTTC. Translation: CASSSGSSYNEQFF. The chain uses TRBV6-2 or TRBV6-3 and TRBJ2-1, with 8 bases aligning to TRBD2. The germline V gene has CDR1 MNHEY and CDR2 SVGEGT. The trim removed 5 bases at V and 0 bases at J, leaving 0 bases unmatched. The CDR3 loop spans 14 amino acids.